The following is a TCR beta chain sequence with its context. The protocol was immunoSEQ multiplex PCR, while the TCRdb copy is restricted to in-frame clones and leaves out a portion. The repertoire holds about 69,000 clones, with about nine tenths as singletons. V was trimmed by 2 bases and J by 0 bases, leaving 11 bases between them. Germline CDR1 and CDR2: SGHAT and FQNNGV. The CDR3 loop spans 15 amino acids. The sample originates from a study of OX40 agonist ivuxolimab in advanced cancers. The chain employs TRBV11-2 and TRBJ2-7, with D hard to call. The TCR comes from an adult with an advanced solid tumor such as melanoma, head and neck, liver or kidney cancer. The sample was CD4+ or CD8+ T cells sorted from blood, taken in a trial of the OX40 agonist ivuxolimab. CDR3 DNA sequence: TGTGCCAGCAGCTTATCCCGCTCTAGCTCCTACGAGCAGTACTTC. Amino acids: CASSLSRSSSYEQYF.